This T cell receptor beta chain was captured in a study of blood T cell repertoires in COVID-19. On the study more broadly: Both acute and convalescent COVID-19 samples were obtained from the United States, Italy and Spain. Sources were T cells, B-cell-depleted T cells, or PBMCs; the material itself was cDNA or gDNA.

Per the original data handling: Reference gene primer amplification gave nucleated cell count estimates. Produced via immunoSEQ multiplex PCR; TCRdb's table is partial and in-frame only. From that table come the V and J calls and clone size; the DNA was used to work out D and trimming. The sample has some 240,000 clones; nearly 90% are singletons. The germline V gene has CDR1 MDHEN and CDR2 SYDVKM. V lost 2 bases, J lost 1 base, and 8 bases lay in between. There are 14 residues in the CDR3. The TCR comes from a woman between 35 and 50 years old who had recovered from COVID-19. Sequenced: peripheral blood. This chain links TRBV28 with TRBJ1-1; D is perhaps TRBD1 (5 bases). The DNA for the CDR3 is TGTGCCAGCAGTTTAGGGGGGAAGAACACTGAAGCTTTCTTT. Its protein product is CASSLGGKNTEAFF.